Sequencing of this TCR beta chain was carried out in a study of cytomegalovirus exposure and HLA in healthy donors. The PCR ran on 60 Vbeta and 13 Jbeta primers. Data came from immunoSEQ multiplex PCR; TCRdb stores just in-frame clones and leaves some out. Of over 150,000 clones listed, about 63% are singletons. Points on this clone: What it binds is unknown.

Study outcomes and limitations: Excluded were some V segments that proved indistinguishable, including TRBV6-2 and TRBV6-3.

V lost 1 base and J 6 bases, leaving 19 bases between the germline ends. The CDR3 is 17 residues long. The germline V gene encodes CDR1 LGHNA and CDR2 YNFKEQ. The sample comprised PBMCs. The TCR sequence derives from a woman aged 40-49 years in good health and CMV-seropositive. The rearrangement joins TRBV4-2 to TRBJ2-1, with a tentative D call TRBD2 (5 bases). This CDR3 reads CASSQGLLAQNVNEQFF. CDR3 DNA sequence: TGTGCCAGCAGCCAAGGACTCCTAGCCCAAAACGTCAATGAGCAGTTCTTC.